One and the same sample provided the 32 T cell receptor beta chains below, sequenced in a study of blood T cell repertoires in COVID-19. Sequencing was performed with immunoSEQ multiplex PCR; in TCRdb, only in-frame clones are kept and a portion is missing. Of fewer than 200,000 clones listed, around four fifths are singletons. Sequenced sample: peripheral blood. The receptors shown here come from a man aged 70 or older with acute or convalescent COVID-19.

This chain links TRBV19 with TRBJ2-1; 11 bases match TRBD2. Germline values: CDR1 LNHDA, CDR2 SQIVND (reference sequence). V shed 9 bases, J shed 6 bases, and the junction held 7 bases outside the gene matches. This CDR3 contains 14 residues. In DNA form, the CDR3 reads TGTGCCAGCTCCGGGACTAGCGGCAGCAATGAGCAGTTCTTC. This encodes CASSGTSGSNEQFF.

The rearrangement links TRBV12-3 or TRBV12-4 to TRBJ2-7; 7 bases are shared with TRBD1. CDR3 length equals 12 residues. V shed 6 bases and J 6 bases; nucleotides not matched to a gene: 5. The DNA of the CDR3 is TGTGCCAGCAGCCAATCAGGGGGCGAGCAGTACTTC. Residues: CASSQSGGEQYF.

The V gene is TRBV18, the J gene TRBJ1-2, with a tentative D call TRBD1 (6 bases). The CDR3 covers 12 residues. Germline-derived CDR1 and CDR2 are KGHSH and LQKENI. V shed 4 bases and J shed 8 bases, with 11 bases lying between them. CDR3: CASSLLGGGYTF. CDR3 coding DNA: TGTGCCAGCTCACTGCTTGGGGGCGGCTACACCTTC.

The J gene is TRBJ2-1, the V gene TRBV28; 13 bases line up with TRBD2. The CDR3 length is 17 residues. Per germline, CDR1 MDHEN and CDR2 SYDVKM. The V and J ends lost 2 bases and 4 bases, in that order; junction bases with no gene match: 5. The CDR3 DNA reads as TGTGCCAGCAGTTTACGGACTAGCGGGGGCCCATACAATGAGCAGTTCTTC. This encodes CASSLRTSGGPYNEQFF.

This clone was found a few times. V and J are TRBV27 and TRBJ2-7, with 11 bases lining up with TRBD2. Germline CDR1 is MNHEY and CDR2 is SMNVEV (reference sequence). This CDR3 comprises 16 residues. The trim removed 6 bases at V and 0 bases at J, leaving 7 bases unmatched. CDR3 in amino acids: CASRRLLAGDSYEQYF. CDR3 DNA sequence: TGTGCCAGCAGGCGGCTACTAGCGGGGGACTCCTACGAGCAGTACTTC.

Concerning this clone: The same CDR3 also results from other DNA sequences found in this sample. This chain uses TRBV5-1 with TRBJ2-1; D may be TRBD1 (5 bases). V lost 0 bases and J 3 bases, leaving 10 bases between the germline ends. The germline gives CDR1 SGHRS, CDR2 YFSETQ. The CDR3 length is 15 residues. This chain's CDR3 is CASSLAGNSYNEQFF. The CDR3 DNA reads TGCGCCAGCAGCTTGGCAGGGAACAGCTACAATGAGCAGTTCTTC.

This sequence joins TRBV19 and TRBJ1-4, with D possibly matching TRBD1 (6 bases). The CDR3 consists of 16 residues. V was clipped by 9 bases and J by 7 bases, with 24 bases between them. Germline V gene lookup returns CDR1 LNHDA and CDR2 SQIVND (reference sequence). The CDR3 DNA reads TGTGCCAGCCTCACGGGCAGGGGACAATGGGGTGAAAAACTGTTTTTT. Its protein is CASLTGRGQWGEKLFF.

The chain carries TRBV5-6 and TRBJ1-1, with TRBD1 matching 9 bases. The CDR3 sequence is 12 residues long. CDR1 and CDR2 (germline): SGHDT, YYEEEE. V dropped 7 bases and J dropped 6; count of bases not matched to a gene: 4. CDR3 coding DNA: TGTGCCAGCCAACAGGGGGCGGCTGAAGCTTTCTTT. Its translation: CASQQGAAEAFF.

The chain couples TRBV6-5 to TRBJ1-3; TRBD1 might be the D (5 bases). This CDR3 contains 15 residues. Per the germline V gene, CDR1 is MNHEY and CDR2 is SVGAGI. The V end lost 3 bases, the J end lost 4 bases, and 13 bases lay between the germline ends. CDR3 sequence reads: CASSYGGETGNTIYF. For the CDR3, the DNA is TGTGCCAGCAGTTATGGAGGGGAAACCGGAAACACCATATATTTT.

The chain combines TRBV9 with TRBJ2-2; 9 nucleotides agree with TRBD2. The V gene end was trimmed by 4 bases and the J gene end by 2 bases; junction bases not matched to a gene: 6. CDR1 and CDR2 from the germline V gene are SGDLS and YYNGEE. The CDR3 is made up of 16 amino acids. CDR3 protein: CASSIRLAVNTGELFF. The DNA of the CDR3 is TGTGCCAGCAGCATCAGACTAGCGGTTAACACCGGGGAGCTGTTTTTT.

This chain joins TRBV5-1 and TRBJ2-7; 8 bases align to TRBD1. The length of the CDR3 is 14 residues. V gave up 5 bases and J gave up 0 bases; unmatched junction bases: 4. CDR1 SGHRS and CDR2 YFSETQ come from the germline V gene. CDR3 loop: CASRGQVTSYEQYF. CDR3 bases: TGCGCCAGCAGGGGACAGGTGACCTCCTACGAGCAGTACTTC.

The gene calls are TRBV19 and TRBJ1-1, with a tentative D call TRBD1 (6 bases). The CDR3 runs to 15 residues. Trimming stripped 5 bases from V and 1 base from J, with 14 bases between. Germline V gene sequence: CDR1 LNHDA, CDR2 SQIVND (reference sequence). The CDR3 loop is CASSVSGQRNTEAFF. CDR3 nucleotides: TGTGCCAGTAGTGTCTCAGGACAGAGGAACACTGAAGCTTTCTTT.

The sample holds one count of this clone. CDR3 sequence (DNA): TGCAGCTTCCGCGGGGGGCGATCCGGGACTGAAGCTTTCTTT. Translated, it gives CSFRGGRSGTEAFF. V and J are TRBV29-1 and TRBJ1-1, with TRBD1 as a possible D gene (6 bases). The V end was cut by 8 bases, the J end by 5 bases, with 21 bases between. CDR1 SQVTM and CDR2 ANQGSEA come from the germline V gene. The CDR3 contains 14 residues.

V gene TRBV19 combines with J gene TRBJ2-1; 16 bases line up with TRBD2. The CDR3 has 17 residues. J lost 7 bases, V lost 4 bases, and 7 bases had no gene match. In germline, CDR1 is LNHDA, CDR2 SQIVND (reference sequence). Here the CDR3 reads CASSRGLAGGPRNEQFF. The CDR3 nucleotides are TGTGCCAGTAGTAGGGGACTAGCGGGAGGGCCGAGGAATGAGCAGTTCTTC.

The gene calls are TRBV18 and TRBJ2-5; a possible D gene is TRBD1 (6 bases). The CDR3 is made up of 20 amino acids. V lost 6 bases and J lost 2, with 31 bases in between. Germline lookup yields CDR1 KGHSH and CDR2 LQKENI. Here the CDR3 reads CASSRAFGAGVPREQETQYF. Written as DNA, the CDR3 is TGTGCCAGCTCCCGGGCTTTTGGGGCAGGGGTTCCCCGTGAGCAAGAGACCCAGTACTTC.

The chain joins TRBV7-2 to TRBJ1-2; D unresolved. Trimming took off 3 bases at V and 6 bases at J, with 8 bases between the two ends. CDR1 SGHTA and CDR2 FQGNSA come from the germline V gene. CDR3 size: 12 residues. The CDR3 nucleotides are TGTGCCAGCAGCTTGACCCGGGATGGCTACACCTTC. Residues: CASSLTRDGYTF.

This chain connects TRBV6-5 to TRBJ2-7, with D maybe TRBD2 (5 bases). Germline V gene data show CDR1 as MNHEY and CDR2 as SVGAGI. V dropped 4 bases and J dropped 3 bases, with 10 bases sitting between them. The CDR3 is 13 residues long. The CDR3 sequence: CASSSGMDYEQYF. The CDR3 bases are TGTGCCAGCAGTTCCGGGATGGACTACGAGCAGTACTTC.

This rearrangement joins TRBV5-1 to TRBJ2-7, with D possibly matching TRBD1 (5 bases). The CDR3 length is 12 residues. Germline V lookup: CDR1 SGHRS, CDR2 YFSETQ. Trimming left V 3 bases short and J 3 bases short, with 7 bases between. CDR3 in amino acids: CASSSQGYEQYF. In DNA form, the CDR3 reads TGCGCCAGCAGCTCCCAGGGCTACGAGCAGTACTTC. Complete variable domain (other parts from reference TRBV5-1 and TRBJ2-7): KAGVTQTPRYLIKTRGQQVTLSCSPISGHRSVSWYQQTPGQGLQFLFEYFSETQRNKGNFPGRFSGRQFSNSRSEMNVSTLELGDSALYLCASSSQGYEQYFGPGTRLTVT.

The CDR3 loop reads CASSPLGTSGRVADTQYF. The CDR3, as DNA: TGTGCCAGCAGCCCCCTAGGGACTAGCGGGAGGGTTGCAGATACGCAGTATTTT. The chain carries TRBV21-1 and TRBJ2-3; the table names TRBD2, a call not compared with the DNA. TRBV21-1 is described as a pseudogene. CDR3 length equals 18 residues.

This clone occurred a few times. V gene TRBV4-2 combines with J gene TRBJ2-5, with TRBD2 matching 15 bases. The V gene end was trimmed by 1 base and the J gene end by 3 bases; junction bases not matched to a gene: 0. Germline CDR1 is LGHNA and CDR2 is YNFKEQ. The CDR3 has 16 amino acids. The DNA for the CDR3 is TGTGCCAGCAGCCAAGGGACTAGCGGGGGGGAAGAGACCCAGTACTTC. The encoded protein is CASSQGTSGGEETQYF.

The chain employs TRBV12-3 or TRBV12-4 and TRBJ1-2; 10 positions match TRBD1. The CDR3 covers 13 residues. Trimming took 6 bases from V and 8 from J; bases not matched to a gene: 6. CDR3 in DNA: TGTGCCAGCAGCCTGGACAGGGGGTTCGGCTACACCTTC. Its protein product is CASSLDRGFGYTF.

The CDR3 coding sequence is TGTGCCAGCAGCCAAACGGGACAGCTGAACACTGAAGCTTTCTTT. Protein: CASSQTGQLNTEAFF. The chain carries TRBV7-9 and TRBJ1-1; TRBD1 matches at 7 bases. Germline V gene data show CDR1 as SEHNR and CDR2 as FQNEAQ (reference sequence). Trimming took 5 bases from V and 0 from J; bases not matched to a gene: 6. The CDR3 has 15 amino acids.

The chain has TRBV6-6 and TRBJ1-2; D possibly corresponds to TRBD1 (6 bases). Germline values: CDR1 MNHNY, CDR2 SVGAGI (reference sequence). The ends were cut back, 5 bases at V and 0 bases at J, with 16 bases in the middle. The CDR3 spans 16 residues. CDR3 bases: TGTGCCAGCAGTCAAGGACAGCACAAGTCTAACTATGGCTACACCTTC. Its protein is CASSQGQHKSNYGYTF.

There are a few counts of this clone. This chain connects TRBV29-1 to TRBJ1-1, with D hard to call. The germline V gene encodes CDR1 SQVTM and CDR2 ANQGSEA. The CDR3 totals 13 residues. Deletions cut 2 bases from V and 0 bases from J, with 7 bases between. CDR3: CSVERTVNTEAFF. The CDR3 DNA follows: TGCAGCGTTGAACGTACAGTGAACACTGAAGCTTTCTTT.

The V call is TRBV18, the J call TRBJ2-3; 7 bases map to TRBD2. The CDR3 is 17 residues long. Germline values: CDR1 KGHSH, CDR2 LQKENI. The V segment lost 3 bases and the J segment 4 bases; nucleotides outside the gene matches: 13. The CDR3 region has the DNA TGTGCCAGCTCACCGATCGGCGTGGGGGGGAGAGCAGATACGCAGTATTTT. It encodes CASSPIGVGGRADTQYF.

The chain uses TRBV28 and TRBJ1-2; 7 positions agree with TRBD1. Trimming removed 6 bases from V and 8 bases from J; junction bases left unmatched: 6. The CDR3 has 12 amino acids. The germline V gene encodes CDR1 MDHEN and CDR2 SYDVKM. The CDR3 reads CASSEGALGYTF. In nucleotides, the CDR3 is TGTGCCAGCAGCGAGGGGGCTCTCGGCTACACCTTC.

The chain carries TRBV5-5 and TRBJ2-1; D gene unclear. The germline V and J ends were trimmed by 1 base and 1 base, with 6 bases remaining between them. The CDR3 contains 14 residues. Germline V gives CDR1 SGHKS, CDR2 YYEKEE (reference sequence). CDR3 in DNA: TGTGCCAGCAGCTTGTTCGGGTCCTACAATGAGCAGTTCTTC. Its translation: CASSLFGSYNEQFF.

A word on this clone: Other DNA sequences from this sample encode an identical CDR3 as well. The chain combines TRBV9 with TRBJ1-3; 7 bases fit TRBD1. Germline V gives CDR1 SGDLS, CDR2 YYNGEE. The V segment lost 2 bases and the J segment 4 bases; nucleotides outside the gene matches: 9. The CDR3 runs to 16 residues. The DNA of the CDR3 is TGTGCCAGCAGCGTCACCACAGGGGAGGCCGGAAACACCATATATTTT. As protein: CASSVTTGEAGNTIYF.

This sequence joins TRBV6-4 and TRBJ2-1; the match to TRBD2 covers 13 bases. Germline CDR1 reads MRHNA; CDR2 reads SNTAGT. V gave up 5 bases and J gave up 8 bases; unmatched junction bases: 6. The CDR3 consists of 15 residues. The CDR3 loop reads CASSKLAGGPHEQFF. CDR3 nucleotides: TGTGCCAGCAGTAAACTAGCGGGAGGGCCCCATGAGCAGTTCTTC.

This clone was seen once. The gene calls are TRBV19 and TRBJ2-3, with 13 bases that match TRBD2. Germline CDR1 is LNHDA and CDR2 is SQIVND (reference sequence). There are 17 residues in the CDR3. V lost 5 bases and J lost 6; bases outside the gene matches: 11. The CDR3 DNA reads as TGTGCCAGTAGTCCCCCTCGGACTAGCGGGAGTTTCGATACGCAGTATTTT. The encoded protein is CASSPPRTSGSFDTQYF.

The chain combines TRBV11-2 with TRBJ1-3; D is perhaps TRBD1 (5 bases). The CDR3 contains 15 residues. V dropped 1 base and J dropped 3 bases, with 10 bases sitting between them. Germline V lookup: CDR1 SGHAT, CDR2 FQNNGV. For the CDR3, the DNA is TGTGCCAGCAGCTTAGTTGGCAGGGTTGGAAACACCATATATTTT. Translated, it gives CASSLVGRVGNTIYF.

V and J are TRBV6-5 and TRBJ1-6; no definite D call. In germline, CDR1 is MNHEY, CDR2 SVGAGI. V lost 5 bases and J 4 bases, leaving 12 bases between the germline ends. The CDR3 has 15 amino acids. The chain's CDR3 is CASSPTEGYNSPLHF. As DNA, the CDR3 is TGTGCCAGCAGTCCGACGGAGGGTTATAATTCACCCCTCCACTTT.